Listed below are T cell receptor beta chains from one sample, sequenced in a study of blood T cells in healthy people across ages. Using its own MiXCR run on the 5' RACE reads, TCRdb lists one record per CDR3 protein. The sample holds roughly 800,000 distinct CDR3 sequences, 58% seen once. The sample taken for sequencing was blood. These receptors all stem from a man aged 25-40 years in good health. The CDR3 runs from the conserved cysteine through the conserved F or W. D genes are given only for firm matches. The listing skips clone size in some rows; elsewhere it reads once, few, many or a size class.

d_call | clone_size | j_call | v_call | cdr3_aa | cdr3_nt
TRBD1 | NA | TRBJ2-3 | TRBV5-1 | CASSKGQEVDTQYF | TGCGCCAGCAGCAAGGGACAGGAAGTAGATACGCAGTATTTT
NA | NA | TRBJ2-7 | TRBV29-1 | CSVTEGGYEQYF | TGCAGCGTAACCGAAGGGGGCTACGAGCAGTACTTC
NA | NA | TRBJ1-2 | TRBV6-6 | CASREDGGNYGYTF | TGTGCCAGCAGAGAAGATGGGGGAAACTATGGCTACACCTTC
NA | NA | TRBJ2-4 | TRBV6-2/TRBV6-3 | CASSYSRLQGLAKNIQYF | TGTGCCAGCAGTTACTCCCGGCTACAGGGTTTAGCCAAAAACATTCAGTACTTC
NA | NA | TRBJ2-1 | TRBV7-2 | CASSPLTGSNNEQFF | TGTGCCAGCAGCCCCCTCACCGGGTCCAACAATGAGCAGTTCTTC
TRBD2 | NA | TRBJ2-5 | TRBV7-8 | CASSFYPRGGGETQYF | TGTGCCAGCAGCTTTTACCCACGAGGCGGGGGAGAGACCCAGTACTTC
TRBD1 | NA | TRBJ2-3 | TRBV20-1 | CSAPPGQGASLTQYF | TGCAGTGCGCCTCCGGGACAGGGGGCGAGTTTAACGCAGTATTTT
NA | NA | TRBJ2-4 | TRBV15 | CATSRDSSSGAKNIQYF | TGTGCCACCAGCAGAGATTCGTCCTCCGGGGCCAAAAACATTCAGTACTTC
TRBD1 | NA | TRBJ2-7 | TRBV28 | CASKTGGAYEQYF | TGTGCCTCAAAGACAGGGGGTGCCTACGAGCAGTACTTC
NA | once | TRBJ1-6 | TRBV19 | CASTGGAASPLHF | TGTGCCAGTACGGGGGGCGCAGCTTCACCCCTCCACTTT
NA | NA | TRBJ2-7 | TRBV4-3 | CASSQGRVNEQYF | TGCGCCAGCAGCCAAGGCAGGGTGAATGAGCAGTACTTC
NA | few | TRBJ2-5 | TRBV7-9 | CASSFVGTQGTQYF | TGTGCCAGCAGCTTCGTCGGGACTCAGGGGACCCAGTACTTC
NA | NA | TRBJ1-4 | TRBV4-2 | CASSTASGNEKLFF | TGTGCCAGCAGCACTGCAAGTGGTAATGAAAAACTGTTTTTT
NA | NA | TRBJ2-3 | TRBV20-1 | CSALTGGATETQYF | TGCAGTGCCCTTACGGGCGGGGCGACAGAGACGCAGTATTTT
TRBD2 | NA | TRBJ2-1 | TRBV20-1 | CSAPDWRSGGVNEQFF | TGCAGTGCTCCCGACTGGCGTAGCGGGGGGGTAAATGAGCAGTTCTTC
NA | NA | TRBJ2-3 | TRBV6-5 | CASSWVSGPDTQYF | TGTGCCAGCAGCTGGGTGTCTGGCCCAGATACGCAGTATTTT
NA | many | TRBJ2-4 | TRBV10-3 | CAISAVKNIQYF | TGTGCCATCAGTGCGGTCAAAAACATTCAGTACTTC
TRBD2 | few | TRBJ2-3 | TRBV7-2 | CASSSYLAGGRTDTQYF | TGTGCCAGCAGCTCCTACCTAGCGGGGGGGCGCACAGATACGCAGTATTTT
NA | NA | TRBJ2-5 | TRBV15 | CATSRDLEGETQYF | TGTGCCACCAGCAGAGATCTCGAGGGGGAGACCCAGTACTTC
NA | NA | TRBJ1-2 | TRBV20-1 | CSARGEANYGYTF | TGCAGTGCTAGAGGCGAGGCTAACTATGGCTACACCTTC